These 8 T cell receptor beta chains share one sample of origin, sequenced in a study of blood T cell repertoires in COVID-19. Profiled with immunoSEQ multiplex PCR; TCRdb holds only in-frame clones, not every one. The data contain roughly 160,000 clones, about 74% of them seen just once; the ten biggest clones take up around 2.9%. The specimen was peripheral blood. The source is a woman older than 75 with acute or convalescent COVID-19.

V usage is TRBV29-1 and J usage is TRBJ1-1; D remains ambiguous. V was pared by 6 bases and J by 4 bases, with 21 bases between. CDR3 size: 15 residues. The V gene's germline CDR1 is SQVTM and CDR2 ANQGSEA. The chain's CDR3 is CSVSEDLSLGTEAFF. In DNA form, the CDR3 reads TGCAGCGTGAGCGAGGATTTAAGTCTAGGCACTGAAGCTTTCTTT.

The CDR3 is CASSSAGGSYNEQFF. The CDR3, as DNA: TGTGCCAGCAGCTCAGCGGGAGGCTCCTACAATGAGCAGTTCTTC. V is TRBV7-9 and J is TRBJ2-1, with 9 positions matching TRBD2. V lost 4 bases to trimming and J lost 0 bases; unmatched junction nucleotides: 1. The CDR3 has 15 amino acids. Germline V gene data show CDR1 as SEHNR and CDR2 as FQNEAQ (reference sequence).

This clone showed up just a few times. In DNA, the CDR3 is TGTGCCAGCAGTTTATCGGGACAGGGGGTTGAAAAACTGTTTTTT. Translating gives CASSLSGQGVEKLFF. The chain couples TRBV28 to TRBJ1-4; 11 bases are shared with TRBD1. The CDR3 spans 15 residues. Germline loops: CDR1 MDHEN, CDR2 SYDVKM. Trimming at V came to 1 base and at J to 7 bases, leaving 2 bases not matched to a gene.

The chain uses TRBV9 and TRBJ2-3; 10 bases map to TRBD2. Germline CDR1 SGDLS, CDR2 YYNGEE. V shed 1 base, J shed 3 bases, and the junction held 5 bases outside the gene matches. This CDR3 spans 16 amino acids. CDR3 nucleotides: TGTGCCAGCAGCGTATGGGCTAGCGGGAGAACAGATACGCAGTATTTT. This encodes CASSVWASGRTDTQYF.

This clone appeared once. The chain combines TRBV2 with TRBJ1-1; no clear D. The V gene's germline CDR1 is SNHLY and CDR2 FYNNEI. This CDR3 comprises 13 residues. V was clipped by 4 bases and J by 5 bases, with 11 bases between them. CDR3 sequence (DNA): TGTGCCAGCAGTGCCGGGAGGGAGACTGAAGCTTTCTTT. Amino acids: CASSAGRETEAFF.

This chain uses TRBV29-1 with TRBJ1-1; D is ambiguous. In germline, CDR1 is SQVTM, CDR2 ANQGSEA. Trimming pared 4 bases from V and 6 bases from J, leaving 12 bases between. CDR3 length: 12 amino acids. CDR3 sequence reads: CSVAQRSAEAFF. CDR3 sequence (DNA): TGCAGCGTTGCGCAAAGGAGCGCTGAAGCTTTCTTT.

V gene TRBV5-1 combines with J gene TRBJ1-3; maybe TRBD1 (6 bases). Deletions cut 4 bases from V and 0 bases from J, with 11 bases between. This CDR3 spans 15 amino acids. CDR1 is SGHRS, CDR2 YFSETQ, per germline. CDR3 coding DNA: TGCGCCAGCAGCCCCGACAGGAACTCTGGAAACACCATATATTTT. This translates into CASSPDRNSGNTIYF.

The sample holds one count of this clone. The chain recombines TRBV2 with TRBJ2-2; D is perhaps TRBD1 (6 bases). The V and J ends lost 9 bases and 6 bases respectively, with 20 bases between them. The CDR3 has 15 amino acids. Germline assignment: CDR1 SNHLY and CDR2 FYNNEI. The CDR3 sequence is CASTAEGGFAGELFF. CDR3 bases: TGTGCCAGTACCGCCGAAGGGGGTTTCGCCGGGGAGCTGTTTTTT.